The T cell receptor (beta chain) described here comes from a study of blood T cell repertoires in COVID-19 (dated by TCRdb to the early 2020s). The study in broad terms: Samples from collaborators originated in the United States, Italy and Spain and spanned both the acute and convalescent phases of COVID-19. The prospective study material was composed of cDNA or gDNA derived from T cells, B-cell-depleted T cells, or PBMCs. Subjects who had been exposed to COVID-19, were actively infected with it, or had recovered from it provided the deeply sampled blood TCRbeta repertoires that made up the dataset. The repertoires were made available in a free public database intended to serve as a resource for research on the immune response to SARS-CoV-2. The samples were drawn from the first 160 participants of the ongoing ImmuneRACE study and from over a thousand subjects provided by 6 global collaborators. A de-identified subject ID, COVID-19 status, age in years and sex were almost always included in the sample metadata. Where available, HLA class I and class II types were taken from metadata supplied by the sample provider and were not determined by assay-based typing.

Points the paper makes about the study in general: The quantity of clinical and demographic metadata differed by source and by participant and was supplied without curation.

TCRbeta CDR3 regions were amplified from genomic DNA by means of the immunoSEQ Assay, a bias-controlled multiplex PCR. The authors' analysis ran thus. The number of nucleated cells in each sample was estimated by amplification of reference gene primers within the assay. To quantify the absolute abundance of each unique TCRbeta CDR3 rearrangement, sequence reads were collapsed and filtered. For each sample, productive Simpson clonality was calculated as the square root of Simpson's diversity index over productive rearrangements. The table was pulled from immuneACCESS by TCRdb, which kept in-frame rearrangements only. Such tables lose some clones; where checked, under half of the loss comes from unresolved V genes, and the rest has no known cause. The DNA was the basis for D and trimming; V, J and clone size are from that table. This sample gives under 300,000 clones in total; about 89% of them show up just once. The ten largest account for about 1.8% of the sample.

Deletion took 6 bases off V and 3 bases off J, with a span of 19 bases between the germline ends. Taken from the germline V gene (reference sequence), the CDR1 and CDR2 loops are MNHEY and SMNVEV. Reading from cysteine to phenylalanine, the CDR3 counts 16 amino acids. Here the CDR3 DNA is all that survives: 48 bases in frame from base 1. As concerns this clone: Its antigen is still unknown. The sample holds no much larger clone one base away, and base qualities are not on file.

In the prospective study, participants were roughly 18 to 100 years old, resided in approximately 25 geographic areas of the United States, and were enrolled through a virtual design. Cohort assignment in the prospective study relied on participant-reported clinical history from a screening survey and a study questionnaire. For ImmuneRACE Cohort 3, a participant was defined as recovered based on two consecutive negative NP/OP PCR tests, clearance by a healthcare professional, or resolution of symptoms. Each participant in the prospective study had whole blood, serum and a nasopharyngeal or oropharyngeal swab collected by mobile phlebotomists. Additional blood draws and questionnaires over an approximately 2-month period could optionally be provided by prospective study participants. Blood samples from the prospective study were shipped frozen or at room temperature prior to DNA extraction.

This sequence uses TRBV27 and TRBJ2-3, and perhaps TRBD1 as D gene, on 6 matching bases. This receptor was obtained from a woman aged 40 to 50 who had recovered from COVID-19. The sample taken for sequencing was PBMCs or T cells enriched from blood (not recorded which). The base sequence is TGTGCCAGCAGGGGCTTGGGGGCAGGCCGAACAGATACGCAGTATTTT. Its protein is CASRGLGAGRTDTQYF.